The 3 T cell receptor beta chains below all came from one sample that was sequenced in a study of vaccination and CD4 T cells after COVID-19. The time point here: late sampling 161 to 241 days after vaccination in a few convalescent patients. Treatment described: approximately nine-day PBMC culture with coronavirus spike peptide pools or control peptides (ViraFEST assay). What these receptors recognize is not known. Sequencing of DNA taken from cultured CD4+ T cells relied on the Oncomine TCR Beta short-read assay. MiXCR, applied by TCRdb to the PCR reads, yields one record per CDR3 protein. The repertoire holds 23,000 or so distinct CDR3 sequences, with roughly two fifths as singletons. The specimen comprised CD4+ T cells from blood, cultured in vitro, sampled about 7 months after SARS-CoV-2 vaccination. All receptors come from a human donor who had recovered from COVID-19.

V is TRBV28 and J is TRBJ2-3; 7 bases are a match to TRBD1. CDR1 is MDHEN, CDR2 SYDVKM, per germline. V shed 2 bases and J 3 bases; nucleotides not matched to a gene: 8. The CDR3 spans 16 residues. The CDR3 region is CASSLVTGAGTDTQYF. CDR3 coding DNA: TGTGCCAGCAGTTTAGTCACAGGGGCTGGGACAGATACGCAGTATTTT.

This chain links TRBV6-1 with TRBJ1-1; no clear D. This CDR3 has 13 residues. V lost 2 bases to trimming and J lost 10 bases, with 14 bases between them. CDR1 is MNHNS, CDR2 SASEGT, per germline. The CDR3 spells CASSELSISLAFF. The CDR3, as DNA: TGTGCCAGCAGTGAACTTAGCATCAGTCTAGCTTTCTTT.

V is TRBV12-3 or TRBV12-4 and J is TRBJ1-6; D is undetermined. The V and J ends lost 5 bases and 14 bases respectively, with 13 bases between them. The CDR3 is made up of 12 amino acids. DNA for the CDR3: TGTGCCAGCAGTCCCGACATGTCGGCCCTCCACTTT. Encoded protein: CASSPDMSALHF.